This T cell receptor beta chain came from a study of Ad26.COV2.S vaccination and SARS-CoV-2 variants. Study outcomes and limitations: Ad26.COV2.S recipients had broader spike-specific TCRs (P = 0.0014). Non-spike TCR breadth was similar in vaccine and placebo recipients. Total T cell responses were possibly underestimated by TCR breadth and depth analyses.

Concerning this clone: Its cognate antigen is unknown.

As for treatment: 15 to 20 received Ad26.COV2.S at low or high dose, single or two shots; about 5 received placebo; per-sample allocation not given. Day 63 following the first vaccine or placebo injection was when the samples were taken. Measured with immunoSEQ multiplex PCR; TCRdb has only the in-frame clones, and not every one. The sample has fewer than 900,000 clones, roughly 90% seen once. Looked up from germline, CDR1 is SGHNT and CDR2 is YENEEA. The CDR3 extends over 15 amino acids. Unmatched junction bases numbered 5, after V lost 4 bases and J lost 6 bases. The clonotype comes from a person between 18 and 60 years old who received the Ad26.COV2.S COVID-19 vaccine or a placebo. The specimen comprised peripheral blood, sampled in a trial of Ad26.COV2.S vaccine versus placebo. The chain carries TRBV11-3 and TRBJ2-2; TRBD1 agrees at 10 bases. This CDR3 is CASSSGQGRSGELFF. CDR3 DNA sequence: TGTGCCAGCAGCTCGGGACAGGGGCGGTCCGGGGAGCTGTTTTTT. Together with reference TRBV11-3 and TRBJ2-2, the CDR3 gives the full variable domain: EAGVVQSPRYKIIEKKQPVAFWCNPISGHNTLYWYLQNLGQGPELLIRYENEEAVDDSQLPKDRFSAERLKGVDSTLKIQPAELGDSAVYLCASSSGQGRSGELFFGEGSRLTVL.